The clone carrying this TCR beta chain was detected only once. Synthetically made TCR analog templates were put into each PCR as spikes. This table comes from immunoSEQ multiplex PCR, and its TCRdb copy is limited to in-frame clones, with some not included. The sample lists about 88,000 clones, around nine tenths occurring once. These data are taken from a study of PD-L1 blockade in urothelial cancer. The V segment lost 1 base and the J segment 5 bases; nucleotides outside the gene matches: 3. There are 15 residues in the CDR3. The germline gives CDR1 LGHNA, CDR2 YSLEER. The clonotype comes from a man in his fifties or sixties with urothelial cancer. The chain carries TRBV4-3 and TRBJ1-3; TRBD1 agrees at 9 bases. This material consisted of PBMCs, taken around atezolizumab (anti-PD-L1) treatment. The chain's CDR3 is CASSQGTGERNTIYF. In DNA, the CDR3 is TGCGCCAGCAGCCAAGGGACAGGGGAGAGAAACACCATATATTTT.